Listed here are 16 T cell receptor beta chains from one sample, sequenced in a study of cytomegalovirus exposure and HLA in healthy donors. The PCR employed 60 Vbeta primers together with 13 Jbeta primers. Here immunoSEQ multiplex PCR was the method, and the copy in TCRdb shows in-frame clones only, minus some. The table shows 180,000 or so clones, with 72% occurring only once. Sequencing was performed on PBMCs. All receptors derive from a human donor in good health.

The chain links TRBV5-5 to TRBJ1-2; maybe TRBD1 (6 bases). Germline V gene data show CDR1 as SGHKS and CDR2 as YYEKEE (reference sequence). V dropped 3 bases and J dropped 3 bases, with 15 bases sitting between them. This CDR3 contains 15 residues. The CDR3 nucleotides are TGTGCCAGCAGCTCCATACAGGGAGGGTACTATGGCTACACCTTC. This sequence encodes CASSSIQGGYYGYTF.

The chain employs TRBV27 and TRBJ1-3; D unclear. The CDR3 has 16 residues. The V and J ends lost 5 bases and 0 bases respectively, with 14 bases between them. CDR1 and CDR2 from the germline V gene are MNHEY and SMNVEV (reference sequence). DNA of the CDR3: TGTGCCAGCAGTCCACGGACTCCGAGCTCTGGAAACACCATATATTTT. Protein sequence: CASSPRTPSSGNTIYF.

The V gene is TRBV18, the J gene TRBJ2-7; 8 bases agree with TRBD1. After removal of 4 bases from V and 6 bases from J, the junction contained 2 bases not matched to a gene. Germline-derived CDR1 and CDR2 are KGHSH and LQKENI. The CDR3 extends over 12 amino acids. The CDR3 here is CASSQTGAEQYF. Written as DNA, the CDR3 is TGTGCCAGCTCACAGACAGGGGCCGAGCAGTACTTC.

This clone has only a few counts. The J gene is TRBJ2-7, the V gene TRBV6-5; no clear D gene. V dropped 6 bases and J dropped 2 bases, with 14 bases sitting between them. This CDR3 has 14 residues. The V gene's germline CDR1 is MNHEY and CDR2 SVGAGI. The CDR3 reads CASRPGQRTYEQYF. The DNA of the CDR3 is TGTGCCAGCAGGCCGGGTCAAAGAACCTACGAGCAGTACTTC.

This clone came up once. The chain combines TRBV2 with TRBJ2-5, with 7 bases that match TRBD1. The CDR3 contains 14 residues. The V and J ends lost 4 bases and 1 base, in that order; junction bases with no gene match: 3. The germline gives CDR1 SNHLY, CDR2 FYNNEI. In DNA, the CDR3 is TGTGCCAGCAGTGGGGGGACAGTCCAAGAGACCCAGTACTTC. Encoded protein: CASSGGTVQETQYF.

The CDR3 DNA reads as TGTGCCAGCAGTGAAATCTGGGGCCCCAACTATGGCTACACCTTC. Its translation: CASSEIWGPNYGYTF. V and J are TRBV6-1 and TRBJ1-2, with TRBD1 as a possible D gene (5 bases). The germline V gene has CDR1 MNHNS and CDR2 SASEGT. The CDR3 has 15 residues. Trimming pared 2 bases from V and 2 bases from J, leaving 12 bases between.

V usage is TRBV6-1 and J usage is TRBJ2-3; 10 nucleotides agree with TRBD1. The V gene's germline CDR1 is MNHNS and CDR2 SASEGT. The CDR3 contains 15 residues. J lost 1 base, V lost 3 bases, and 1 base had no gene match. The CDR3 coding sequence is TGTGCCAGCAGTGACGGGACAGGGGGCACAGATACGCAGTATTTT. This gives the protein CASSDGTGGTDTQYF.

The genes are TRBV5-4 and TRBJ2-1, with no clear D. From germline, CDR1 is SGHNT and CDR2 YYREEE (reference sequence). V was pared by 1 base and J by 0 bases, with 8 bases between. The CDR3 has 15 residues. The CDR3 sequence is CASSLTLSSYNEQFF. In DNA, the CDR3 is TGTGCCAGCAGCTTGACCCTTAGCTCCTACAATGAGCAGTTCTTC.

The chain has TRBV4-3 and TRBJ2-5; perhaps TRBD2 as D (5 bases). V was trimmed by 0 bases and J by 1 base, leaving 9 bases between them. The length of the CDR3 is 15 residues. Germline loops: CDR1 LGHNA, CDR2 YSLEER. CDR3 residues: CASSQEIAIQETQYF. The CDR3 nucleotides read TGCGCCAGCAGCCAAGAGATAGCGATCCAAGAGACCCAGTACTTC.

This chain uses TRBV4-1 with TRBJ1-2; no clear D gene. Germline V lookup: CDR1 MGHRA, CDR2 YSYEKL. The CDR3 is 15 residues long. Trimming pared 4 bases from V and 4 bases from J, leaving 16 bases between. CDR3 sequence (DNA): TGCGCCAGCAGCCCTACGGAGGAGCAGACCTATGGCTACACCTTC. This sequence encodes CASSPTEEQTYGYTF.

This clone was counted between two and nine times. The rearrangement links TRBV7-6 to TRBJ2-2; D is uncertain. The CDR3 length is 13 residues. CDR1 and CDR2 from the germline V gene are SGHVS and FNYEAQ. V lost 2 bases to trimming and J lost 3 bases, with 4 bases between them. CDR3 region: CASSLYHTGELFF. The CDR3 DNA follows: TGTGCCAGCAGCTTATATCACACCGGGGAGCTGTTTTTT.

The chain couples TRBV18 to TRBJ2-7, with 11 bases identical to TRBD2. Germline trimming cut 6 bases from V and 1 base from J; bases unmatched to any gene: 17. CDR1 is KGHSH, CDR2 LQKENI, per germline. This CDR3 contains 19 residues. CDR3 residues: CASSPRGTVTSGASYEQYF. The CDR3 DNA is TGTGCCAGCTCCCCTCGCGGGACAGTGACTAGCGGGGCTTCCTACGAGCAGTACTTC.

This chain joins TRBV6-6 and TRBJ2-5, with TRBD1 identical over 9 bases. There are 14 residues in the CDR3. Germline lookup yields CDR1 MNHNY and CDR2 SVGAGI (reference sequence). Unmatched junction bases numbered 3, after V lost 2 bases and J lost 5 bases. DNA for the CDR3: TGTGCCAGCAGTTACACAGGACAGGGGGAGACCCAGTACTTC. This sequence encodes CASSYTGQGETQYF.

This clone was recorded a few times. The chain couples TRBV25-1 to TRBJ1-1; 8 bases map to TRBD1. Looked up from germline, CDR1 is MGHDK and CDR2 is SYGVNS. Trimming took 3 bases from V and 5 from J; bases not matched to a gene: 8. The CDR3 contains 15 residues. The CDR3 loop reads CASSDPATGETEAFF. The DNA for the CDR3 is TGTGCCAGCAGTGACCCCGCGACAGGGGAAACTGAAGCTTTCTTT. The full variable domain, its missing parts supplied by reference TRBV25-1 and TRBJ1-1, is EADIYQTPRYLVIGTGKKITLECSQTMGHDKMYWYQQDPGMELHLIHYSYGVNSTEKGDLSSESTVSRIRTEHFPLTLESARPSHTSQYLCASSDPATGETEAFFGQGTRLTVV.

J is TRBJ1-1 and V is TRBV10-3; tentatively, D is TRBD1 (6 bases). CDR3 length equals 14 residues. V gave up 11 bases and J gave up 2 bases, with 18 bases separating them. Germline V gives CDR1 ENHRY, CDR2 SYGVKD. The CDR3 DNA reads TGTGCCTCCTCCCCCGGGACACAAAACACTGAAGCTTTCTTT. Translated: CASSPGTQNTEAFF.

The V call is TRBV4-3, the J call TRBJ1-4; 7 nucleotides align to TRBD1. With 0 bases clipped from V and 2 bases from J, the junction kept 12 bases outside the gene matches. The germline CDR1 and CDR2 sequences are LGHNA and YSLEER. The CDR3 has 19 residues. For the CDR3, the DNA is TGCGCCAGCAGCCAAGAGAGTCCGGGACAGACCTCGACTAATGAAAAACTGTTTTTT. It is translated as CASSQESPGQTSTNEKLFF.